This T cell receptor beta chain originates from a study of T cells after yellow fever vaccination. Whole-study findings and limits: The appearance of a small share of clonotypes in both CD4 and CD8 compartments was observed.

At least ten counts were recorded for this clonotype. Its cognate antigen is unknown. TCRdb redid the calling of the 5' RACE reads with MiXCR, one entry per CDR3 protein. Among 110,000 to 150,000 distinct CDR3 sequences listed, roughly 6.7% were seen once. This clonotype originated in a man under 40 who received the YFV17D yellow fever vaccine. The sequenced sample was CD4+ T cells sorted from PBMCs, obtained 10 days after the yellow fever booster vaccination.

DNA of the CDR3: TGCAGCGTGGCAAACCGGGCCGCAAACACCGGGGAGCTGTTTTTT. Amino acid sequence: CSVANRAANTGELFF. The gene calls are TRBV29-1 and TRBJ2-2, with D unclear. Germline V gene data show CDR1 as SQVTM and CDR2 as ANQGSEA. The CDR3 is made up of 15 amino acids. V was cut by 6 bases and J by 2 bases, with 16 bases left in between.